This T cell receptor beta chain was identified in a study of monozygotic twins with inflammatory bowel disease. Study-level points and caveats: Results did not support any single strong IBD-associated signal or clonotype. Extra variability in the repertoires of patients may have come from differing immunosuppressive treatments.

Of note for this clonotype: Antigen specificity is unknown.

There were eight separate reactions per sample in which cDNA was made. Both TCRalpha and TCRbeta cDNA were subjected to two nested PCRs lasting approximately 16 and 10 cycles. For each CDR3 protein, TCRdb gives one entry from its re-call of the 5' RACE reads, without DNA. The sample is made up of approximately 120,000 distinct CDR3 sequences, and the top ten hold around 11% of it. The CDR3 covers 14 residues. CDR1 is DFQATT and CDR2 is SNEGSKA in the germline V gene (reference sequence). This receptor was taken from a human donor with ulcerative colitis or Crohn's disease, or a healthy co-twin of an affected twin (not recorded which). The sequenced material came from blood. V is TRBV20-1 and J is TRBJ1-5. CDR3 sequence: CSVLPGYSNQPQHF.